Listed below are T cell receptor beta chains from one sample, sequenced in a study of early T cells in non-severe SARS-CoV-2 infection. Each CDR3 protein is one row after TCRdb ran MiXCR on the 5' RACE reads. The sample consists of about 89,000 distinct CDR3 sequences, roughly 14% of them appearing once. Sequencing was carried out using whole blood. The receptors stem from an adult who was a healthcare worker with PCR-confirmed SARS-CoV-2 infection or an uninfected control (not recorded which). The CDR3 runs from the conserved cysteine through the conserved F or W. Not every row has a clone size; where given, it reads once, few, many or a size class.

J | size | V | CDR3
TRBJ1-2 | NA | TRBV2 | CASMEAGVKGYTF
TRBJ2-1 | few | TRBV6-1 | CASSGRQVNNEQFF
TRBJ2-1 | NA | TRBV11-2 | CASSSQGGWRYNEQFF
TRBJ1-2 | NA | TRBV7-9 | CASSLQGLSDYGYTF
TRBJ1-3 | few | TRBV2 | CASSEKGVGNTIYF
TRBJ1-4 | few | TRBV5-1 | CASSLGGSTNEKLFF
TRBJ2-1 | few | TRBV12-3/TRBV12-4 | CASRLENEQFF
TRBJ2-3 | few | TRBV29-1 | CSVEGTSTDTQYF
TRBJ2-3 | few | TRBV10-3 | CAISAWGESTDTQYF
TRBJ2-6 | few | TRBV6-5 | CASSSSRGRTGANVLTF
TRBJ1-1 | many | TRBV6-6 | CASSYSRQGRDGEAFF
TRBJ2-3 | NA | TRBV20-1 | CSARSTSLGTDTQYF
TRBJ2-5 | few | TRBV12-3/TRBV12-4 | CASSWASGKETQYF